This TCR beta chain was profiled in a study of CD8+ T cells in alopecia areata. On the study more broadly: Administration of oral tofacitinib to treated patients was at 5 to 10 mg twice daily. Scoring treated patients' severity relied on the percentage of scalp area affected. General study results and limits: Normal skin's resident alphabeta T cells are also sequenced in scalp samples.

Points on this clone: Antigen: not known.

After isolation, RNA underwent reverse transcription to generate cDNA as the sequencing template. Data came from immunoSEQ multiplex PCR; TCRdb stores just in-frame clones and leaves some out. The top ten clones hold 12% of a sample with more than 90,000 clones, roughly 50% of them seen once. Treatment: oral pan-JAK inhibitor, 5-10 mg twice daily. Peripheral blood and lesional scalp punch biopsies came from alopecia areata patients. The sequence was obtained from a human donor with alopecia areata. Sequencing used CD8+ T cells sorted from blood, obtained at week 24, from a patient treated with tofacitinib.

The CDR3 DNA sequence: TGTGCCAGCAGTGGCTGGTCGGGGGCCTCAAAGACCCAGTACTTC. Its protein product is CASSGWSGASKTQYF. V and J are TRBV27 and TRBJ2-5; D possibly matches TRBD1 or TRBD2 (6 bases each). Germline V lookup: CDR1 MNHEY, CDR2 SMNVEV (reference sequence). Trimming stripped 5 bases from V and 6 bases from J, with 19 bases between. This CDR3 region has 15 residues.